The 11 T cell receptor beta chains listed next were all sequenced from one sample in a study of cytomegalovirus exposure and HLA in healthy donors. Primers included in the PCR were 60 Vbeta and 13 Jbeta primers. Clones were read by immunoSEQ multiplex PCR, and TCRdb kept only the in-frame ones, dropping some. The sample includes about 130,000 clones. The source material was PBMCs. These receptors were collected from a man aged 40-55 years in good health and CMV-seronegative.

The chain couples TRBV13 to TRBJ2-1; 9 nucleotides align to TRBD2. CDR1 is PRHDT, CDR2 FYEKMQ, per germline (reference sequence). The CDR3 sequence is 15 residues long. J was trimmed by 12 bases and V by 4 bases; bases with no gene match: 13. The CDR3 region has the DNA TGTGCCAGCAGCTGGGGTAGCGGGAGTCCCGGCGGGCAGTTCTTC. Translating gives CASSWGSGSPGGQFF.

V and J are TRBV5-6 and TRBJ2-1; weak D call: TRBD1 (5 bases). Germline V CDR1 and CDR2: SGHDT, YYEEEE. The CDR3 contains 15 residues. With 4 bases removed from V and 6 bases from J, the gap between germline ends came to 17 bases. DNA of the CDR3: TGTGCCAGCAGCCGGTGGGTAGGGGTAGGCAATGAGCAGTTCTTC. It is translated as CASSRWVGVGNEQFF. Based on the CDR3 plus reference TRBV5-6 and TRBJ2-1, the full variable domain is DAGVTQSPTHLIKTRGQQVTLRCSPKSGHDTVSWYQQALGQGPQFIFQYYEEEERQRGNFPDRFSGHQFPNYSSELNVNALLLGDSALYLCASSRWVGVGNEQFFGPGTRLTVL.

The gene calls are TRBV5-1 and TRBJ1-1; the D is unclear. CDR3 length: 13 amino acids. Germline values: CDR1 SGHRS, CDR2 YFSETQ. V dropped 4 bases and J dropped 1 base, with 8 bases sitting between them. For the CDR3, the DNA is TGCGCCAGCAGCGACGACTCGAACACTGAAGCTTTCTTT. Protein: CASSDDSNTEAFF.

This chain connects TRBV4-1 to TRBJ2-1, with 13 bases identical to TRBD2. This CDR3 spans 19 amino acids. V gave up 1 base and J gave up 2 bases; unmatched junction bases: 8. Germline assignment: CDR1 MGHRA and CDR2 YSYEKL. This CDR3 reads CASSQGAGGLAGAYNEQFF. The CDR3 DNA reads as TGCGCCAGCAGCCAAGGTGCGGGCGGACTAGCGGGGGCCTACAATGAGCAGTTCTTC.

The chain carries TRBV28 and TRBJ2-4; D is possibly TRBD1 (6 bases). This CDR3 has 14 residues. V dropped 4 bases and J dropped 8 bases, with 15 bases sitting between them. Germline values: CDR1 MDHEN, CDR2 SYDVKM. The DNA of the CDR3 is TGTGCCAGCAGTTCCCGCAGGGGTGGGGACATTCAGTACTTC. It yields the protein CASSSRRGGDIQYF.

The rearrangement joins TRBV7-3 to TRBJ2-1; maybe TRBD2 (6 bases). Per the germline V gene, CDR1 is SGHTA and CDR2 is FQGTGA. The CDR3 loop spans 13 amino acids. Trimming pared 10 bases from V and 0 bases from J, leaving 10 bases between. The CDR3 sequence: CATSEGSYNEQFF. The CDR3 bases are TGTGCCACCTCGGAGGGCTCCTACAATGAGCAGTTCTTC.

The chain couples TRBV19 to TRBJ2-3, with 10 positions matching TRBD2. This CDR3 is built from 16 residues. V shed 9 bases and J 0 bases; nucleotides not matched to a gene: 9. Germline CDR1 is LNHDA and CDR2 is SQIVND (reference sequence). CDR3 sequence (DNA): TGTGCCAGCCGTAGACTAGCGGGTGTCAGCACAGATACGCAGTATTTT. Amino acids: CASRRLAGVSTDTQYF.

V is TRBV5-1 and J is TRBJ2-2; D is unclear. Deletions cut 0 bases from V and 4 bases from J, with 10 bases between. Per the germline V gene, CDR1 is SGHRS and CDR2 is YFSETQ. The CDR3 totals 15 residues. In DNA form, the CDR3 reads TGCGCCAGCAGCTTGGGGGCTTTGAGCACCGGGGAGCTGTTTTTT. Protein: CASSLGALSTGELFF.

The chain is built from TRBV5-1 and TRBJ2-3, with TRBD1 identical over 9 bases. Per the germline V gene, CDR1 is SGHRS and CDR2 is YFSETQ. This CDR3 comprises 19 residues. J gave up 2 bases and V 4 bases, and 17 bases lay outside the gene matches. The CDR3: CASSPGQGSSGRHTDTQYF. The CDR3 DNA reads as TGCGCCAGCAGCCCCGGACAGGGGTCCAGCGGGCGTCACACAGATACGCAGTATTTT.

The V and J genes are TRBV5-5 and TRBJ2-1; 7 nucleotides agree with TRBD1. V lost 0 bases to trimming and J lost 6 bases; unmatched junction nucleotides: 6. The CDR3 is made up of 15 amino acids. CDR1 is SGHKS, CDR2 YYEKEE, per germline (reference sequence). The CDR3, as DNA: TGTGCCAGCAGCTTGGGACAGGGTGTCCCCAATGAGCAGTTCTTC. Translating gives CASSLGQGVPNEQFF.

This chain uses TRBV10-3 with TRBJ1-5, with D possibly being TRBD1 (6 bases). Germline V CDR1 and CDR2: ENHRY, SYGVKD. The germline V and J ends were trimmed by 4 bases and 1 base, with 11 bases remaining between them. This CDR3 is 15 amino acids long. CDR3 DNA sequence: TGTGCCATCAGTGCAAGGGGACAAAGCAATCAGCCCCAGCATTTT. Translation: CAISARGQSNQPQHF.